This T cell receptor beta chain was sequenced for a study of OX40 agonist ivuxolimab in advanced cancers. Only in-frame clones appear in the TCRdb table, and some are missing; sequencing was by immunoSEQ multiplex PCR. The table lists 73,000 or so clones, 90% to 95% of them singletons, with roughly 0.44% in the top ten. This CDR3 region has 14 residues. The V gene lost 2 bases and the J gene lost 8 bases, with 12 bases spanning the gap. The germline V gene has CDR1 MNHEY and CDR2 SVGAGI. This specimen was CD4+ or CD8+ T cells sorted from blood, taken in a trial of the OX40 agonist ivuxolimab. This clonotype originated in an adult with an advanced solid tumor such as melanoma, head and neck, liver or kidney cancer. The V gene is TRBV6-5, the J gene TRBJ2-2; D gene uncertain. DNA of the CDR3: TGTGCCAGCAGTTACCCCGGGTTCGGTGGGGAGCTGTTTTTT. Residues: CASSYPGFGGELFF.